This T cell receptor beta chain is drawn from a study of CD8 T cells in ankylosing spondylitis. TCRdb re-called the 5' RACE reads through MiXCR, storing one row per CDR3 protein. This sample has about 260,000 distinct CDR3 sequences, with more than 20% found just once. Trimming took off 1 base at V and 6 bases at J, with 19 bases between the two ends. Germline CDR1 LGHNA, CDR2 YNFKEQ. There are 17 residues in the CDR3. Notes on the study in general: Reportedly, matched ankylosing spondylitis synovial fluid was significantly enriched for disease-linked clones. There was a TCR beta motif, made of several highly homologous variants, that appeared characteristic of ankylosing spondylitis blood. In the blood and synovial fluid of reactive arthritis, some motif variants had been previously reported. Disease-linked clones had a CD8+ phenotype and relatively low frequency in peripheral blood.

As for this clonotype: Its antigen is unknown.

The chain couples TRBV4-2 to TRBJ1-5; D may be TRBD1 (5 bases). The sequenced material came from blood, either unsorted or a sorted T cell fraction (not recorded which). The sequence derives from a male donor with ankylosing spondylitis or in good health (not recorded which). CDR3 in amino acids: CASSQGSGHSRSQPQHF. For the CDR3, the DNA is TGTGCCAGCAGCCAAGGGAGCGGACACAGCAGAAGTCAGCCCCAGCATTTT.